This TCR beta chain is drawn from a study of identical twins. Whole-study results and caveats: Beta out-of-frame sequences displayed a weaker excess of sharing between twins. Models, which agreed with sharing between unrelated individuals, nonetheless underestimated the out-of-frame TCR alpha sharing seen in monozygotic twins.

CDR1 is SGHRS and CDR2 is YFSETQ in the germline V gene. The V gene lost 4 bases and the J gene lost 4 bases, with 12 bases spanning the gap. The CDR3 runs 13 residues. From the 5' RACE reads, TCRdb called clonotypes with MiXCR, one entry per CDR3 protein. This table has a few hundred thousand distinct CDR3 sequences, around 9% appearing once. This clonotype appeared many times. Its antigen is undetermined. The receptor's source is a woman in her forties or fifties in good health. The sample consisted of naive T cells sorted from blood. The chain employs TRBV5-1 and TRBJ2-7; D is undetermined. The CDR3 reads CASSPDLGYEQYF. DNA for the CDR3: TGCGCCAGCAGCCCGGACCTAGGGTACGAGCAGTACTTC.